The 22 T cell receptor beta chains below all came from one sample that was sequenced in a study of T cells expressing NK-cell markers. TCRdb reprocessed the 5' RACE reads and stores each CDR3 protein as one record, lacking DNA. The specimen's table records 400,000 to 500,000 distinct CDR3 sequences. The specimen sequenced was blood T cells: a sorted CD56 or NKG2C T cell subset, CD4+ or CD8+ T cells, or bulk PBMC T cells (not recorded which). The receptors originated from a woman aged 18-70 years in good health.

V usage is TRBV20-1 and J usage is TRBJ2-3. CDR1 DFQATT and CDR2 SNEGSKA come from the germline V gene (reference sequence). The CDR3 extends over 13 amino acids. The CDR3 here is CSAQNPITKRRYF.

The chain recombines TRBV12-5 with TRBJ2-5. CDR3 length equals 15 residues. Germline V gene lookup returns CDR1 LGHNT and CDR2 FRNRAP. The CDR3 reads CASARGGWYQETQYF. Looking up the rest from reference TRBV12-5 and TRBJ2-5 gives the full variable domain: DARVTQTPRHKVTEMGQEVTMRCQPILGHNTVFWYRQTMMQGLELLAYFRNRAPLDDSGMPKDRFSAEMPDATLATLKIQPSEPRDSAVYFCASARGGWYQETQYFGPGTRLLVL.

The rearrangement joins TRBV20-1 to TRBJ2-7; TCRdb calls TRBD1, which cannot be checked without DNA. This CDR3 region has 15 residues. The V gene's germline CDR1 is DFQATT and CDR2 SNEGSKA (reference sequence). The CDR3 loop reads CSARADRATSYEQYF.

V is TRBV7-6 and J is TRBJ2-3. The CDR3 covers 17 residues. From germline, CDR1 is SGHVS and CDR2 FNYEAQ. The CDR3 sequence is CASSPTLTTSGTDTQYF.

This chain uses TRBV27 with TRBJ2-1. Germline CDR1 is MNHEY and CDR2 is SMNVEV (reference sequence). The CDR3 is 15 amino acids. The CDR3: CASSDGSSNGNEQFF.

The chain carries TRBV28 and TRBJ2-5. This CDR3 spans 18 amino acids. In germline, CDR1 is MDHEN, CDR2 SYDVKM. The CDR3 here is CASSLGSGQQMYQETQYF.

The rearrangement uses TRBV4-1 and TRBJ2-1; absent DNA, TCRdb's TRBD2 call cannot be checked. The CDR3 covers 15 residues. Per the germline V gene, CDR1 is MGHRA and CDR2 is YSYEKL. The CDR3 protein is CASTSTSGTYNEQFF.

The chain employs TRBV12-3 or TRBV12-4 and TRBJ2-1; the D gene TCRdb calls, TRBD1, cannot be checked with no DNA. The CDR3 runs to 15 residues. CDR3 protein: CASSFTVAGDYEQFF.

This chain uses TRBV6-1 with TRBJ1-1. This CDR3 spans 13 amino acids. The germline V gene encodes CDR1 MNHNS and CDR2 SASEGT. CDR3 residues: CASSPQENTEAFF.

V usage is TRBV7-3 and J usage is TRBJ2-3; TCRdb calls TRBD1, which cannot be checked without DNA. CDR3 length equals 14 residues. In germline, CDR1 is SGHTA, CDR2 FQGTGA. CDR3 amino acids: CASSLLQGPDTQYF.

The rearrangement links TRBV20-1 to TRBJ2-2; TCRdb selects TRBD2, and the lack of DNA leaves this call unchecked. Germline-derived CDR1 and CDR2 are DFQATT and SNEGSKA (reference sequence). The length of the CDR3 is 15 residues. The CDR3 sequence is CSARSSGTNTGELFF.

V is TRBV2 and J is TRBJ2-2; the D call of TRBD1 rests on TCRdb alone, since no DNA is present to check it. Germline loops: CDR1 SNHLY, CDR2 FYNNEI. This CDR3 comprises 14 residues. CDR3 region: CASSEGTRTGELFF. Filled out from reference TRBV2 and TRBJ2-2, the complete variable domain reads EPEVTQTPSHQVTQMGQEVILRCVPISNHLYFYWYRQILGQKVEFLVSFYNNEISEKSEIFDDQFSVERPDGSNFTLKIRSTKLEDSAMYFCASSEGTRTGELFFGEGSRLTVL.

This chain connects TRBV6-5 to TRBJ1-5. The germline V gene has CDR1 MNHEY and CDR2 SVGAGI. The CDR3 contains 14 residues. CDR3 in amino acids: CASSYSERNQPQHF.

This chain uses TRBV12-3 or TRBV12-4 with TRBJ1-5; TCRdb names TRBD1, which stays unverified in the absence of DNA. This CDR3 has 16 residues. The CDR3 protein is CASSWGRSTPNQPQHF.

The chain recombines TRBV7-2 with TRBJ1-2; TCRdb names TRBD1, which stays unverified in the absence of DNA. Germline V gives CDR1 SGHTA, CDR2 FQGNSA. There are 14 residues in the CDR3. This chain's CDR3 is CASSPTGRAYGYTF.

This chain uses TRBV13 with TRBJ2-7; TCRdb designates TRBD1, a call that cannot be tested without DNA. Per germline, CDR1 PRHDT and CDR2 FYEKMQ (reference sequence). The CDR3 is 14 amino acids. CDR3 sequence reads: CASRKTGGSYEQYF.

The rearrangement links TRBV7-9 to TRBJ1-1; TCRdb's D call of TRBD1 is untestable without DNA. In germline, CDR1 is SEHNR, CDR2 FQNEAQ (reference sequence). The CDR3 is 16 residues long. Here the CDR3 reads CASSPRDRVKETEAFF.

The chain links TRBV20-1 to TRBJ1-5; TCRdb selects TRBD1, and the lack of DNA leaves this call unchecked. The CDR3 spans 13 residues. Germline V gene lookup returns CDR1 DFQATT and CDR2 SNEGSKA (reference sequence). Here the CDR3 reads CSARDTSGQGDLF.

V usage is TRBV7-2 and J usage is TRBJ2-1; the D gene TCRdb calls, TRBD1, cannot be checked with no DNA. There are 13 residues in the CDR3. Germline V gene sequence: CDR1 SGHTA, CDR2 FQGNSA. The CDR3 region is CASSLIGGREQFF.

The chain has TRBV20-1 and TRBJ1-1; there is no DNA to check the TCRdb D call of TRBD1. The CDR3 is 17 amino acids. From germline, CDR1 is DFQATT and CDR2 SNEGSKA (reference sequence). The CDR3 region is CSARDPGPAGVATEAFF.

The rearrangement links TRBV11-2 to TRBJ2-3; absent DNA, TCRdb's TRBD2 call cannot be checked. CDR3 size: 16 residues. Germline V gene lookup returns CDR1 SGHAT and CDR2 FQNNGV. The CDR3 protein is CASSSGTSVGTDTQYF. Supplemented by reference TRBV11-2 and TRBJ2-3, the full variable domain reads EAGVAQSPRYKIIEKRQSVAFWCNPISGHATLYWYQQILGQGPKLLIQFQNNGVVDDSQLPKDRFSAERLKGVDSTLKIQPAKLEDSAVYLCASSSGTSVGTDTQYFGPGTRLTVL.

This chain uses TRBV7-8 with TRBJ2-7; TCRdb's assignment of TRBD1 cannot be checked, as there is no DNA. This CDR3 is built from 17 residues. Germline assignment: CDR1 SGHVS and CDR2 FQNEAQ. The CDR3 is CASSSLQVDRGSGEQYF.